Given below is one T cell receptor beta chain in context. These data come from a study of blood T cells in healthy people across ages. The CDR3 loop spans 17 amino acids. The germline CDR1 and CDR2 sequences are LNHDA and SQIVND (reference sequence). Deletions cut 5 bases from V and 0 bases from J, with 14 bases between. A second PCR, run for roughly 7 to 12 cycles, used a sample-barcoded 5' primer plus a J-beta primer mix. Each CDR3 protein is one row after TCRdb ran MiXCR on the 5' RACE reads. The sample records 790,000 or so distinct CDR3 sequences, more than 35% being singletons. The source material was blood. The rearrangement joins TRBV19 to TRBJ2-6; possible D gene TRBD1, 5 bases. This receptor was obtained from a man older than 75 in good health. This chain's CDR3 is CASSLLTEISGANVLTF. The CDR3 bases are TGTGCCAGTAGTTTACTGACAGAAATCTCTGGGGCCAACGTCCTGACTTTC.